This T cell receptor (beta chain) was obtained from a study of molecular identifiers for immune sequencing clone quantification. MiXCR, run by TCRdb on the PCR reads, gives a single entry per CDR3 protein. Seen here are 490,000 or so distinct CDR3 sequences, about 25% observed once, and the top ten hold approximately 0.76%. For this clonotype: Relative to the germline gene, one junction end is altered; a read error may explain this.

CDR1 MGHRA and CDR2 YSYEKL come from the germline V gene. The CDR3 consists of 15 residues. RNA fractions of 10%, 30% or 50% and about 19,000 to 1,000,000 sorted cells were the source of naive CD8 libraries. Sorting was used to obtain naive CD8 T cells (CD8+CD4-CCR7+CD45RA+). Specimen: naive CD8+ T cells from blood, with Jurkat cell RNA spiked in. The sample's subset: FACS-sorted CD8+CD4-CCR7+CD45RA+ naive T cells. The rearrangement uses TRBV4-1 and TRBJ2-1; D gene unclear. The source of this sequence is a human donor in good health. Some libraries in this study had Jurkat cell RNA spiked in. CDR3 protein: CASSQERSSYSEQFF. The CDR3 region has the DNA TGCGCCAGCAGCCAAGAAAGAAGCTCCTACAGTGAGCAGTTCTTC.